The present entry profiles one T cell receptor beta chain with its context. This specimen comes from a study of blood T cell repertoires in COVID-19. Germline V gene data show CDR1 as SGHRS and CDR2 as YFSETQ. There are 15 residues in the CDR3. Trimming pared 4 bases from V and 1 base from J, leaving 14 bases between. As originally analysed: Reference gene primer amplification yielded estimated nucleated cell counts. The table came from immunoSEQ multiplex PCR; TCRdb's copy has only in-frame clones and leaves some out. The D gene and trimming were derived from the DNA, and the V and J assignments and clone size from that table. Of 250,000 to 400,000 clones listed, 87% were seen once; the top ten hold approximately 5%.

Sequenced input: PBMCs or T cells enriched from blood (not recorded which). The clonotype originates from a woman aged 30 to 39 who had recovered from COVID-19. The V gene is TRBV5-1, the J gene TRBJ1-1; D may be TRBD1 (5 bases). This CDR3 reads CASSRGGGKNTEAFF. The CDR3 nucleotides read TGCGCCAGCAGCCGCGGCGGGGGAAAGAACACTGAAGCTTTCTTT. The entire variable domain, with the rest obtained from reference TRBV5-1 and TRBJ1-1, is as follows: KAGVTQTPRYLIKTRGQQVTLSCSPISGHRSVSWYQQTPGQGLQFLFEYFSETQRNKGNFPGRFSGRQFSNSRSEMNVSTLELGDSALYLCASSRGGGKNTEAFFGQGTRLTVV.